Presented here are 27 T cell receptor beta chains from one specimen sequenced in a study of T cell responses to AZD1222 COVID-19 vaccine. The table came from immunoSEQ multiplex PCR; TCRdb's copy has only in-frame clones and leaves some out. This table has 150,000 to 200,000 clones, just over 90% appearing once. The specimen was peripheral blood, collected on day 0 of AZD1222 vaccination. The receptors here all came from an adult in good health.

This sequence joins TRBV10-3 and TRBJ1-4; D perhaps matches TRBD1 (6 bases). The V end was cut by 3 bases, the J end by 4 bases, with 12 bases between. CDR3 length: 15 residues. Germline V gene data show CDR1 as ENHRY and CDR2 as SYGVKD. CDR3 DNA sequence: TGTGCCATCAGTGACCGCGACAGGAGTAATGAAAAACTGTTTTTT. Translated: CAISDRDRSNEKLFF.

The chain joins TRBV19 to TRBJ1-5; 7 nucleotides agree with TRBD1. The germline gives CDR1 LNHDA, CDR2 SQIVND (reference sequence). The CDR3 has 16 residues. V lost 5 bases, J lost 3 bases, and 10 bases stayed unmatched. The CDR3 loop is CASSGGDRSLNQPQHF. The CDR3, as DNA: TGTGCCAGTAGTGGGGGGGACAGATCACTCAATCAGCCCCAGCATTTT.

V is TRBV2 and J is TRBJ1-5; 8 bases match TRBD1. With 6 bases clipped from V and 4 bases from J, the junction kept 8 bases outside the gene matches. Germline CDR1 is SNHLY and CDR2 is FYNNEI. The CDR3 is made up of 15 amino acids. CDR3 protein: CASSPETGANQPQHF. Written as DNA, the CDR3 is TGTGCCAGCAGCCCTGAGACAGGGGCTAATCAGCCCCAGCATTTT.

The chain carries TRBV21-1 and TRBJ2-5; TRBD2, the table's D call, was not compared with the DNA. TRBV21-1 is classified as a pseudogene. This CDR3 has 14 residues. The CDR3 nucleotides read TGTGCCAGCAGCAAAATTGCGGGGGAGGAGACCCAGTACTTC. Translating gives CASSKIAGEETQYF.

The chain links TRBV7-9 to TRBJ1-1; D remains unclear. The CDR3 loop spans 14 amino acids. In germline, CDR1 is SEHNR, CDR2 FQNEAQ (reference sequence). V lost 5 bases to trimming and J lost 4 bases, with 14 bases between them. CDR3 residues: CASSPQSLSTEAFF. CDR3 bases: TGTGCCAGCAGCCCACAGAGCCTCTCCACTGAAGCTTTCTTT.

The chain is built from TRBV10-3 and TRBJ2-1; 10 bases fit TRBD2. CDR3 length equals 13 residues. Germline CDR1 reads ENHRY; CDR2 reads SYGVKD. Germline trimming cut 6 bases from V and 8 bases from J; bases unmatched to any gene: 4. The CDR3 nucleotides are TGTGCCATCAGACGTCTAGCGGGAGATGAGCAGTTCTTC. Protein sequence: CAIRRLAGDEQFF.

J is TRBJ1-1 and V is TRBV3-1 (or the pseudogene TRBV3-2); 10 bases agree with TRBD1. The length of the CDR3 is 14 residues. Germline-derived CDR1 and CDR2 are LGHDT and YNNKEL (reference sequence). J was trimmed by 4 bases and V by 1 base; bases with no gene match: 0. The CDR3 reads CASSQGDRGTEAFF. The CDR3 nucleotides are TGTGCCAGCAGCCAAGGGGACAGGGGCACTGAAGCTTTCTTT.

This clone appeared once. J is TRBJ2-7 and V is TRBV5-4; D not certain. The germline V and J ends were trimmed by 4 bases and 2 bases, with 10 bases remaining between them. The CDR3 totals 13 residues. The germline gives CDR1 SGHNT, CDR2 YYREEE (reference sequence). The CDR3 sequence: CASSQIGTYEQYF. The CDR3 nucleotides are TGTGCCAGCAGCCAAATAGGCACCTACGAGCAGTACTTC.

The rearrangement uses TRBV14 and TRBJ2-3; D is unclear. CDR1 and CDR2 from the germline V gene are SGHDN and FVKESK. The V end lost 4 bases, the J end lost 7 bases, and 9 bases lay between the germline ends. The CDR3 is made up of 12 amino acids. CDR3 region: CASSPNMNTQYF. CDR3 nucleotides: TGTGCCAGCAGCCCGAACATGAATACGCAGTATTTT.

V usage is TRBV4-1 and J usage is TRBJ2-1; 10 nucleotides match TRBD2. The CDR3 extends over 17 amino acids. CDR1 MGHRA and CDR2 YSYEKL come from the germline V gene. Trimming at V came to 4 bases and at J to 9 bases, leaving 15 bases not matched to a gene. The CDR3 coding sequence is TGCGCCAGCAGCCCCCCAACGGGGCTAGCGGGAGAGGGTGAGCAGTTCTTC. Amino acid sequence: CASSPPTGLAGEGEQFF.

The chain joins TRBV7-9 to TRBJ1-6; D is uncertain. The V and J ends lost 5 bases and 9 bases respectively, with 20 bases between them. Germline V lookup: CDR1 SEHNR, CDR2 FQNEAQ (reference sequence). The length of the CDR3 is 16 residues. The CDR3 reads CASSPPFGLTGSPLHF. CDR3 DNA sequence: TGTGCCAGCAGCCCCCCCTTCGGGCTAACTGGTTCACCCCTCCACTTT.

This chain's CDR3 is CASSLVFSKSYEQYF. CDR3 in DNA: TGTGCCAGCAGCTTGGTGTTTAGCAAGTCCTACGAGCAGTACTTC. The chain employs TRBV5-6 and TRBJ2-7; D gene uncertain. The CDR3 is 15 residues long. Germline V lookup: CDR1 SGHDT, CDR2 YYEEEE. V shed 0 bases and J shed 1 base, with 11 bases lying between them.

The chain has TRBV19 and TRBJ1-2; a weak D match, TRBD1 (6 bases). The CDR3 spans 14 residues. Germline V gives CDR1 LNHDA, CDR2 SQIVND (reference sequence). With 4 bases removed from V and 2 bases from J, the gap between germline ends came to 11 bases. This CDR3 is CASSNDQGNYGYTF. The CDR3 bases are TGTGCCAGTAGTAATGACCAGGGGAACTATGGCTACACCTTC.

The V call is TRBV6-5, the J call TRBJ1-3, with a possible D match to TRBD1 (6 bases). Trimming stripped 0 bases from V and 2 bases from J, with 8 bases between. The CDR3 contains 15 residues. The germline V gene has CDR1 MNHEY and CDR2 SVGAGI. DNA of the CDR3: TGTGCCAGCAGTTACTCAAGGGGGACTGGAAACACCATATATTTT. Its translation is CASSYSRGTGNTIYF.

The V gene is TRBV5-1, the J gene TRBJ1-1; the D gene is possibly TRBD1 (6 bases). Germline CDR1 is SGHRS and CDR2 is YFSETQ. The CDR3 length is 17 residues. Trimming left V 0 bases short and J 2 bases short, with 17 bases between. CDR3 residues: CASSLVGGYDQNTEAFF. CDR3 bases: TGCGCCAGCAGCTTGGTGGGGGGCTACGACCAAAACACTGAAGCTTTCTTT.

The CDR3 region has the DNA TGCGCCAGCAGCTTGGCCCCGGGACAGGGGAACACCGGGGAGCTGTTTTTT. As protein: CASSLAPGQGNTGELFF. V is TRBV5-1 and J is TRBJ2-2, with 9 bases matching TRBD1. Germline V CDR1 and CDR2: SGHRS, YFSETQ. J lost 1 base, V lost 0 bases, and 4 bases had no gene match. CDR3 length: 17 residues. The full variable domain, with the rest looked up from reference TRBV5-1 and TRBJ2-2, is KAGVTQTPRYLIKTRGQQVTLSCSPISGHRSVSWYQQTPGQGLQFLFEYFSETQRNKGNFPGRFSGRQFSNSRSEMNVSTLELGDSALYLCASSLAPGQGNTGELFFGEGSRLTVL.

The chain combines TRBV6-5 with TRBJ2-1; 13 bases map to TRBD2. This CDR3 spans 14 amino acids. Germline CDR1 MNHEY, CDR2 SVGAGI. The junction had 4 bases not matched to a gene; V was cut back by 10 bases and J by 4 bases. The CDR3: CATRTSGGYNEQFF. The CDR3 DNA is TGTGCCACTCGGACTAGCGGGGGATACAATGAGCAGTTCTTC.

The rearrangement uses TRBV10-1 and TRBJ2-1; the D gene is possibly TRBD2 (6 bases). The CDR3 consists of 13 residues. V was trimmed by 5 bases and J by 10 bases, leaving 15 bases between them. Germline CDR1 and CDR2: WNHNN and SYGVQD (reference sequence). CDR3 nucleotides: TGCGCCAGCAGTAACCCGTTAGGAGGGGAGCAGTTCTTC. As protein: CASSNPLGGEQFF.

This clone was seen more than once but under ten times. The J gene is TRBJ1-5, the V gene TRBV5-4, with 7 bases identical to TRBD1. Germline CDR1 SGHNT, CDR2 YYREEE (reference sequence). Trimming at V came to 4 bases and at J to 3 bases, leaving 4 bases not matched to a gene. This CDR3 has 14 amino acids. In DNA, the CDR3 is TGTGCCAGCAGCCTACAGGGGAACAATCAGCCCCAGCATTTT. As protein: CASSLQGNNQPQHF.

This clone was detected only a few times. J is TRBJ2-3 and V is TRBV18; TRBD2 matches at 9 bases. Germline V lookup: CDR1 KGHSH, CDR2 LQKENI. The CDR3 has 15 residues. After removal of 5 bases from V and 4 bases from J, the junction contained 7 bases not matched to a gene. The CDR3, as DNA: TGTGCCAGCTCATCGATAGCGGGAGACGCAGATACGCAGTATTTT. It is translated as CASSSIAGDADTQYF.

V is TRBV3-1 (or the pseudogene TRBV3-2) and J is TRBJ2-1; 8 bases are shared with TRBD2. V shed 2 bases and J 6 bases; nucleotides not matched to a gene: 6. This CDR3 contains 15 residues. Germline CDR1 and CDR2: LGHDT and YNNKEL (reference sequence). The CDR3 DNA is TGTGCCAGCAGCCAAACTGGACTAGCTGGCAATGAGCAGTTCTTC. Encoded protein: CASSQTGLAGNEQFF.

CDR3 DNA sequence: TGTGCCAGCTCACCTCCCGGGGCGAGCTCTGGGGCCAACGTCCTGACTTTC. It specifies CASSPPGASSGANVLTF. The chain joins TRBV18 to TRBJ2-6, with D perhaps TRBD1 or TRBD2 (5 bases each). The ends were cut back, 3 bases at V and 0 bases at J, with 12 bases in the middle. Germline CDR1 reads KGHSH; CDR2 reads LQKENI. This CDR3 has 17 amino acids. Complete variable domain (other parts from reference TRBV18 and TRBJ2-6): NAGVMQNPRHLVRRRGQEARLRCSPMKGHSHVYWYRQLPEEGLKFMVYLQKENIIDESGMPKERFSAEFPKEGPSILRIQQVVRGDSAAYFCASSPPGASSGANVLTFGAGSRLTVL.

This chain links TRBV6-5 with TRBJ1-1, with D unresolved. CDR1 is MNHEY and CDR2 is SVGAGI in the germline V gene. V was cut by 6 bases and J by 1 base, with 12 bases left in between. The CDR3 totals 14 residues. The DNA for the CDR3 is TGTGCCAGCAGCCGTACTTCAAAGAACACTGAAGCTTTCTTT. Encoded protein: CASSRTSKNTEAFF.

This chain uses TRBV2 with TRBJ1-1; no firm D call. This CDR3 has 14 residues. Germline CDR1 is SNHLY and CDR2 is FYNNEI. The germline V and J ends were trimmed by 5 bases and 4 bases, with 14 bases remaining between them. CDR3 in amino acids: CASSLTSAITEAFF. As DNA, the CDR3 is TGTGCCAGCAGTCTGACATCCGCCATCACTGAAGCTTTCTTT.

About this clone itself: The same CDR3 also results from other DNA sequences found in this sample. The rearrangement joins TRBV6-5 to TRBJ1-2; D may be TRBD1 (5 bases). The CDR3 runs to 11 residues. Trimming removed 4 bases from V and 5 bases from J, with 5 bases in between. Germline CDR1 and CDR2: MNHEY and SVGAGI. The CDR3 loop is CASSSGYGYTF. The CDR3 DNA follows: TGTGCCAGCAGTTCAGGGTATGGCTACACCTTC.

CDR3 sequence: CASSLAASGNTIYF. CDR3 DNA: TGTGCCAGCAGCTTAGCAGCCTCTGGAAACACCATATATTTT. V gene TRBV7-8 combines with J gene TRBJ1-3; D not resolved. V lost 0 bases and J lost 0, with 3 bases in between. The CDR3 length is 14 residues. CDR1 and CDR2 from the germline V gene are SGHVS and FQNEAQ. Variable domain in full (rest from reference TRBV7-8 and TRBJ1-3): GAGVSQSPRYKVAKRGQDVALRCDPISGHVSLFWYQQALGQGPEFLTYFQNEAQLDKSGLPSDRFFAERPEGSVSTLKIQRTQQEDSAVYLCASSLAASGNTIYFGEGSWLTVV.

The CDR3 nucleotides are TGTGCCAGCAGTGACCTTAGACAGGATGGCTACACCTTC. It encodes CASSDLRQDGYTF. The V gene is TRBV6-1, the J gene TRBJ1-2; a possible D gene is TRBD1 (6 bases). V was clipped by 3 bases and J by 6 bases, with 11 bases between them. The CDR3 loop spans 13 amino acids. The germline V gene has CDR1 MNHNS and CDR2 SASEGT.